This T cell receptor beta chain was recovered during a study of T cell changes during pregnancy in multiple sclerosis. Method: immunoSEQ multiplex PCR; TCRdb's copy keeps in-frame clones and lacks some. The sample yields roughly 40,000 clones, around 89% seen once. In germline, CDR1 is LGHNA, CDR2 YSLEER. CDR3 length equals 17 residues. Trimming stripped 1 base from V and 4 bases from J, with 16 bases between. The clonotype originates from a female donor with multiple sclerosis, enrolled in a pregnancy study. The chain uses TRBV4-3 and TRBJ2-2, with D maybe TRBD1 (6 bases). Here the sequenced sample was CD4+ T cells from peripheral blood mononuclear cells, taken in the first trimester of pregnancy. CDR3 protein: CASSQAATLQGTGELFF. The CDR3 DNA reads TGCGCCAGCAGCCAAGCGGCGACACTACAGGGCACCGGGGAGCTGTTTTTT.